This entry is about one T cell receptor beta chain. Its antigen is unknown. CDR1 and CDR2 (germline): MNHEY, SMNVEV (reference sequence). The junction had 6 bases not matched to a gene; V was cut back by 2 bases and J by 2 bases. This CDR3 contains 16 residues. Unique molecular identifiers were carried by the TCR beta cDNA libraries. With about 0.95 to 10 million T cells as the source, a few hundred thousand cDNA molecules resulted. From the PCR reads, TCRdb called clonotypes with MiXCR, one entry per CDR3 protein. The table has about 760,000 distinct CDR3 sequences, 30% seen once. This record belongs to a study of post-analysis software for immune sequencing data. Overall study: Recorded subtypes: relapsing-remitting, secondary progressive, progressive-relapsing; some patients unannotated.

Points from the study as a whole: Same-batch preparations were strongly co-clustered by F measure. Multiple sclerosis was associated with a significant reduction in normalized Chao1 diversity relative to controls. Compared with controls, patients had more of 4 to 6 TRBV segments, including TRBV5-6, TRBV5-1 and TRBV20-1.

The sequenced material came from blood. This TCR was sampled from a girl aged 10-17 years with multiple sclerosis. The chain joins TRBV27 to TRBJ2-7; 10 bases agree with TRBD1. This chain's CDR3 is CASSLKGQGNTYEQYF. CDR3 nucleotide sequence: TGTGCCAGCAGTTTAAAGGGACAGGGGAACACCTACGAGCAGTACTTC.